This T cell receptor (beta chain) emerged from a study of cytomegalovirus exposure and HLA in healthy donors. This CDR3 contains 11 residues. The germline V gene has CDR1 LNHDA and CDR2 SQIVND (reference sequence). The germline V and J ends were trimmed by 10 bases and 2 bases, with 6 bases remaining between them. Use of 60 Vbeta and 13 Jbeta primers characterized the PCR. Profiling relied on immunoSEQ multiplex PCR, and the TCRdb table lists in-frame clones only, not all of them. This table holds roughly 190,000 clones, 60% to 80% found once. The V and J genes are TRBV19 and TRBJ2-1; the D is unclear. Specimen: PBMCs. This clonotype was obtained from a female donor in good health and CMV-seronegative. CDR3: CATSPYNEQFF. CDR3 bases: TGTGCCACCAGTCCCTACAATGAGCAGTTCTTC. Full variable domain (remainder filled in from reference TRBV19 and TRBJ2-1): DGGITQSPKYLFRKEGQNVTLSCEQNLNHDAMYWYRQDPGQGLRLIYYSQIVNDFQKGDIAEGYSVSREKKESFPLTVTSAQKNPTAFYLCATSPYNEQFFGPGTRLTVL.